This entry is about one T cell receptor (beta chain). The CDR3 covers 22 residues. V dropped 0 bases and J dropped 3; count of bases not matched to a gene: 25. Germline CDR1 and CDR2: SGHDN and FVKESK. This entry is derived from a study of blood T cell repertoires in COVID-19. As for the study in general: The United States, Italy and Spain were the sources of the acute and convalescent COVID-19 samples. Sources were T cells, B-cell-depleted T cells, or PBMCs; the material itself was cDNA or gDNA.

Source study methods: How many nucleated cells were present was estimated from reference gene primer amplification. The table came from immunoSEQ multiplex PCR; TCRdb's copy has only in-frame clones and leaves some out. Clone size and the V and J calls come from that table; the DNA yielded D and trimming. The sample shows more than 200,000 clones, over 70% of them seen only once. Material: peripheral blood. The chain is built from TRBV14 and TRBJ2-5, with TRBD1 matching 7 bases. This sequence originates from an elderly woman with acute or convalescent COVID-19. CDR3: CASSQELPTGLNPPVQEETQYF. As DNA, the CDR3 is TGTGCCAGCAGCCAAGAGTTACCGACAGGGCTAAACCCTCCGGTCCAAGAAGAGACCCAGTACTTC. Variable domain in full (rest from reference TRBV14 and TRBJ2-5): EAGVTQFPSHSVIEKGQTVTLRCDPISGHDNLYWYRRVMGKEIKFLLHFVKESKQDESGMPNNRFLAERTGGTYSTLKVQPAELEDSGVYFCASSQELPTGLNPPVQEETQYFGPGTRLLVL.